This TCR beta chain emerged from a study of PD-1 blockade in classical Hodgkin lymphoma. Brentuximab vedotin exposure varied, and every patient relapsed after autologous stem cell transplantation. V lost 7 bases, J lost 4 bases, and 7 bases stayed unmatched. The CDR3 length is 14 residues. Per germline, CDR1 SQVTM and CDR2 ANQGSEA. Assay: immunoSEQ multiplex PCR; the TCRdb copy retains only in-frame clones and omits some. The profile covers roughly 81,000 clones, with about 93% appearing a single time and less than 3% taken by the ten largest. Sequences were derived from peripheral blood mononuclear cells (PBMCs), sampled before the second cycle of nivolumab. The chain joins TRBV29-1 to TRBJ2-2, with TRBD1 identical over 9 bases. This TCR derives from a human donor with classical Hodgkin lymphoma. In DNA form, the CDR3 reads TGCAGCGGGGGACAGGGCGGGGGCACCGGGGAGCTGTTTTTT. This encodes CSGGQGGGTGELFF.